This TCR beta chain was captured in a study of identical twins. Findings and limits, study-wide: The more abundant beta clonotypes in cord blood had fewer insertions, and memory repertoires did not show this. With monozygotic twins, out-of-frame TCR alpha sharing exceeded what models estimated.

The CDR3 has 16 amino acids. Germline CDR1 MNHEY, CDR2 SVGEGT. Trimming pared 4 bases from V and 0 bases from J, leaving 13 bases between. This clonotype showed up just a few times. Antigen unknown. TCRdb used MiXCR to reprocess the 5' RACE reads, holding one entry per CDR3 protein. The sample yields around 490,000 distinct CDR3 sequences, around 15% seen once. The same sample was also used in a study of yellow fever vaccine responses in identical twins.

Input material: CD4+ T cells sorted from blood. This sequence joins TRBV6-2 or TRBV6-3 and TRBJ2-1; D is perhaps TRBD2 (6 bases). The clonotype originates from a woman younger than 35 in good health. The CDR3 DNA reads TGTGCCAGCAGTTTCCGGGGGAGAAGCTCCTACAATGAGCAGTTCTTC. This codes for CASSFRGRSSYNEQFF.